The following is a T cell receptor beta chain sequence with its context. This entry is derived from a study of molecular identifiers for immune sequencing clone quantification. In the study overall: Five portions were made in replicates from RNA of roughly 20,000 or 100,000 naive CD8 cells, and four underwent sequencing.

TCRdb itself ran the PCR reads through MiXCR, one entry per CDR3 protein. There are about 640,000 distinct CDR3 sequences in the sample; roughly 21% occur only once, and 0.85% lies in the top ten. CD8+CD4-CCR7+CD45RA+ sorting gave the naive CD8 T cells. Trimming pared 0 bases from V and 0 bases from J, leaving 9 bases between. Germline CDR1 reads LNHNV; CDR2 reads YYDKDF (reference sequence). The CDR3 has 16 amino acids. The chain employs TRBV15 and TRBJ2-4; D call uncertain. Sequencing was carried out using naive CD8+ T cells from blood, with Jurkat cell RNA spiked in. Regarding subset: FACS-sorted CD8+CD4-CCR7+CD45RA+ naive T cells. This TCR derives from a human donor in good health. Some libraries in this study had Jurkat cell RNA spiked in. The CDR3: CATSRDRALAKNIQYF. The CDR3, as DNA: TGTGCCACCAGCAGAGATAGGGCACTAGCCAAAAACATTCAGTACTTC.